One and the same sample provided the 21 T cell receptor beta chains below, sequenced in a study of blood T cells in healthy people across ages. Combining a sample-barcoded 5' primer with a J-beta primer mix, a second PCR ran for roughly 6 to 12 cycles. MiXCR, applied by TCRdb to the 5' RACE reads, yields one record per CDR3 protein. Altogether about 640,000 distinct CDR3 sequences are present, around 31% being singletons, with the ten largest covering 15% to 17%. The sequenced material came from blood. The receptors originated from a woman older than 75 in good health.

CDR3 sequence reads: CSATRRGSSYNEQFF. CDR3 nucleotide sequence: TGCAGTGCCACCCGGAGGGGAAGCTCCTACAATGAGCAGTTCTTC. The gene calls are TRBV20-1 and TRBJ2-1; the D gene is possibly TRBD2 (6 bases). Per germline, CDR1 DFQATT and CDR2 SNEGSKA (reference sequence). The CDR3 has 15 amino acids. V was trimmed by 6 bases and J by 0 bases, leaving 15 bases between them.

The rearrangement joins TRBV5-5 to TRBJ1-1; D is perhaps TRBD1 (5 bases). CDR1 SGHKS and CDR2 YYEKEE come from the germline V gene (reference sequence). The CDR3 covers 14 residues. Deletions cut 2 bases from V and 7 bases from J, with 15 bases between. CDR3 bases: TGTGCCAGCAGCTTTGGGGCCGGGGCCATTGAAGCTTTCTTT. The encoded protein is CASSFGAGAIEAFF.

The CDR3 here is CASSLGRNTGELFF. The CDR3 region has the DNA TGTGCCAGCAGTTTAGGCAGGAACACCGGGGAGCTGTTTTTT. The chain links TRBV6-5 to TRBJ2-2, with D unclear. Trimming stripped 4 bases from V and 1 base from J, with 7 bases between. This CDR3 contains 14 residues. The germline CDR1 and CDR2 sequences are MNHEY and SVGAGI.

With respect to this clonotype: A much larger clone differs from this one at a single base, so this may be a read error. The J gene is TRBJ1-1, the V gene TRBV20-1; tentatively, D is TRBD1 (5 bases). The V gene's germline CDR1 is DFQATT and CDR2 SNEGSKA (reference sequence). The V end was cut by 6 bases, the J end by 4 bases, with 15 bases between. CDR3 length: 13 residues. CDR3 protein: CSATSGAGTEAFF. The CDR3 coding sequence is TGCAGTGCGACCAGCGGGGCTGGCACTGAAGCTTTCTTT.

In regard to this clonotype: Just one base apart from a much larger clone, this may be a read error. The rearrangement uses TRBV7-8 and TRBJ1-1; D is unclear. Germline V CDR1 and CDR2: SGHVS, FQNEAQ. The ends were cut back, 4 bases at V and 7 bases at J, with 16 bases in the middle. The length of the CDR3 is 14 residues. CDR3: CASSSIVTWGEAFF. CDR3 coding DNA: TGTGCCAGCAGCTCCATCGTAACTTGGGGTGAAGCTTTCTTT.

This clonotype has just a few counts. The rearrangement joins TRBV20-1 to TRBJ1-5; no reliable D call. CDR1 is DFQATT, CDR2 SNEGSKA, per germline (reference sequence). The CDR3 sequence is 16 residues long. The V end lost 2 bases, the J end lost 0 bases, and 14 bases lay between the germline ends. The CDR3 spells CSARIDTSYSNQPQHF. CDR3 nucleotides: TGCAGTGCTAGAATAGACACGAGCTATAGCAATCAGCCCCAGCATTTT.

For this clonotype: This may be a read error, as it is one base from a much larger clone. The chain couples TRBV5-4 to TRBJ2-7; D uncertain. The CDR3 covers 13 residues. Germline V gene sequence: CDR1 SGHNT, CDR2 YYREEE (reference sequence). The CDR3 loop reads CAGSRPPAYEQYF. For the CDR3, the DNA is TGTGCCGGCAGCCGGCCCCCGGCGTACGAGCAGTACTTC.

In its sample, this clonotype was seen many times. The rearrangement uses TRBV20-1 and TRBJ1-5; D ambiguous. V was pared by 3 bases and J by 11 bases, with 23 bases between. The CDR3 contains 15 residues. Germline V CDR1 and CDR2: DFQATT, SNEGSKA (reference sequence). The CDR3 DNA reads TGCAGTGCTAGTGGTGACCCTACCAACTTAATCTCCCAGCATTTT. This gives the protein CSASGDPTNLISQHF.

This clonotype was counted at least ten times. The V call is TRBV5-1, the J call TRBJ1-4; no firm D call. The CDR3 covers 13 residues. Trimming stripped 4 bases from V and 4 bases from J, with 8 bases between. Germline CDR1 SGHRS, CDR2 YFSETQ. CDR3 bases: TGCGCCAGCAGCCCAGGAGGTAATGAAAAACTGTTTTTT. Its protein product is CASSPGGNEKLFF.

The table lists this clonotype with a few counts. This sequence joins TRBV28 and TRBJ1-4; TRBD1 matches 8 bases. V lost 6 bases and J lost 7; bases outside the gene matches: 10. The CDR3 contains 15 residues. CDR1 MDHEN and CDR2 SYDVKM come from the germline V gene. The CDR3 nucleotides read TGTGCCAGCAGGCCTCAGGGGGCGTCATCTGAAAAACTGTTTTTT. Its translation: CASRPQGASSEKLFF.

The table lists this clonotype with a few counts. This chain connects TRBV5-1 to TRBJ1-2; 8 bases are a match to TRBD1. Germline CDR1 SGHRS, CDR2 YFSETQ. The trim removed 0 bases at V and 2 bases at J, leaving 3 bases unmatched. CDR3 length equals 15 residues. The CDR3 protein is CASSLGDRINYGYTF. CDR3 bases: TGCGCCAGCAGCTTGGGGGACAGGATAAACTATGGCTACACCTTC.

On this clonotype: A much more abundant neighbour one base away suggests this may be a read error. The chain has TRBV6-6 and TRBJ1-4, with D maybe TRBD1 (5 bases). V was cut by 6 bases and J by 16 bases, with 21 bases left in between. CDR3 length equals 13 residues. CDR1 and CDR2 (germline): MNHNY, SVGAGI (reference sequence). The CDR3 DNA reads as TGTGCCAGCAGCGAACTCGGGACCTTGGAACGGTTTTTT. Protein product: CASSELGTLERFF.

This clonotype was recorded many times. The chain employs TRBV7-2 and TRBJ2-7; 7 positions agree with TRBD1. Losses at the gene ends were 6 bases for V and 4 bases for J; bases not matched to a gene: 9. Germline CDR1 SGHTA, CDR2 FQGNSA. The CDR3 sequence is 14 residues long. In DNA, the CDR3 is TGTGCCAGCAGTTTTCCCGGGACAGTATACGAGCAGTACTTC. As protein: CASSFPGTVYEQYF.

The genes are TRBV11-2 and TRBJ1-1, with D perhaps matching TRBD1 (6 bases). Germline V CDR1 and CDR2: SGHAT, FQNNGV. CDR3 size: 14 residues. V lost 4 bases and J 4 bases, leaving 13 bases between the germline ends. CDR3 coding DNA: TGTGCCAGCAGCTCCGGGGGGCACCTCACTGAAGCTTTCTTT. It specifies CASSSGGHLTEAFF.

The sample holds many counts of this clonotype. The rearrangement links TRBV5-1 to TRBJ2-7; D perhaps matches TRBD2 (6 bases). The CDR3 is 15 residues long. V lost 0 bases and J lost 3, with 13 bases in between. Germline CDR1 reads SGHRS; CDR2 reads YFSETQ. The CDR3 reads CASSLAGGKNYEQYF. CDR3 sequence (DNA): TGCGCCAGCAGCTTGGCCGGGGGAAAGAACTACGAGCAGTACTTC.

The V call is TRBV5-1, the J call TRBJ1-4; D is undetermined. The CDR3 sequence is 16 residues long. Germline CDR1 is SGHRS and CDR2 is YFSETQ. V lost 0 bases and J 0 bases, leaving 9 bases between the germline ends. This CDR3 reads CASSLVGDATNEKLFF. In DNA, the CDR3 is TGCGCCAGCAGCTTGGTCGGGGATGCAACTAATGAAAAACTGTTTTTT.

Concerning this clonotype: A much larger clone is a single base away; this may be a read error. The gene calls are TRBV15 and TRBJ1-2; D is undetermined. The V and J ends lost 3 bases and 4 bases respectively, with 9 bases between them. The CDR3 totals 13 residues. Per germline, CDR1 LNHNV and CDR2 YYDKDF (reference sequence). CDR3 region: CATSSGRLYGYTF. Written as DNA, the CDR3 is TGTGCCACCAGCAGTGGTCGTCTCTATGGCTACACCTTC.

CDR3 DNA: TGCAGTGCTACGGGACAGAGAAACACCATATATTTT. Protein: CSATGQRNTIYF. The J gene is TRBJ1-3, the V gene TRBV20-1; 7 bases are a match to TRBD1. The CDR3 is made up of 12 amino acids. V gave up 4 bases and J gave up 5 bases; unmatched junction bases: 2. The germline CDR1 and CDR2 sequences are DFQATT and SNEGSKA (reference sequence).

The chain uses TRBV7-9 and TRBJ1-2; no firm D call. This CDR3 contains 17 residues. CDR1 SEHNR and CDR2 FQNEAQ come from the germline V gene (reference sequence). V was cut by 0 bases and J by 4 bases, with 18 bases left in between. The CDR3 protein is CASSLARTGGMGYGYTF. As DNA, the CDR3 is TGTGCCAGCAGCTTAGCGAGGACCGGTGGAATGGGCTATGGCTACACCTTC.

This clonotype was seen ten or more times. The V gene is TRBV6-5, the J gene TRBJ2-1; 10 bases map to TRBD2. The CDR3 consists of 15 residues. The V gene end was trimmed by 5 bases and the J gene end by 9 bases; junction bases not matched to a gene: 10. The germline V gene encodes CDR1 MNHEY and CDR2 SVGAGI. The CDR3 DNA is TGTGCCAGCAGTGGCCAGCGGGGGGGGAGCAGTGAGCAGTTCTTC. Its translation: CASSGQRGGSSEQFF.

The chain couples TRBV20-1 to TRBJ2-1, with 10 bases fitting TRBD2. The germline gives CDR1 DFQATT, CDR2 SNEGSKA (reference sequence). The V and J ends lost 1 base and 6 bases, in that order; junction bases with no gene match: 3. CDR3 size: 14 residues. The CDR3 is CSARGLAGVNEQFF. The CDR3 nucleotides read TGCAGTGCTAGAGGTCTAGCGGGAGTCAATGAGCAGTTCTTC.